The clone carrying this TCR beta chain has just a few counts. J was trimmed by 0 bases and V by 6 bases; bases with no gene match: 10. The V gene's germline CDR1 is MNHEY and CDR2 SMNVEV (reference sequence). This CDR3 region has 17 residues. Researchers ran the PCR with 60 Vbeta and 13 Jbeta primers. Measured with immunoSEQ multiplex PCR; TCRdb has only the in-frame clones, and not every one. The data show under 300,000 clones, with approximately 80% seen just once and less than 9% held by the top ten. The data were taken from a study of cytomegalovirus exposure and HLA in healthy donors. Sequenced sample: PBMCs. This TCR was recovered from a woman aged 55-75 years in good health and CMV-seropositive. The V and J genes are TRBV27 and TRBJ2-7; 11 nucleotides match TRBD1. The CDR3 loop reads CASRRTGGTRSSYEQYF. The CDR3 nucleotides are TGTGCCAGCAGAAGGACAGGGGGCACCCGGAGCTCCTACGAGCAGTACTTC.